The source of this T cell receptor beta chain is a study of T cell clonality in common variable immunodeficiency. Study-wide findings and caveats: Fewer deletions and N-nucleotide insertions were reportedly seen in common variable immunodeficiency TCR beta sequences. CVID subjects had higher TCRbeta clonality than healthy controls, most marked in about a third.

Assay used: immunoSEQ multiplex PCR; TCRdb lists only in-frame clones, some missing. Observed are 25,000 to 35,000 clones, no singletons, with the top ten taking about 4.5%. This CDR3 has 14 residues. V lost 5 bases, J lost 6 bases, and 13 bases lay in between. The V gene's germline CDR1 is LNHDA and CDR2 SQIVND (reference sequence). This clone occurred many times. The target antigen is unknown. With the read ending 3 residues before the CDR3 end, the germline J gene is used to fill in that end. Heparinized whole blood, about 4.5 to 9 ml, came from each donor. Sequencing input: peripheral blood mononuclear cells. This TCR derives from a person aged 18-69 years in good health. The rearrangement links TRBV19 to TRBJ1-4; possibly TRBD1 for D (6 bases). Incomplete CDR3 DNA: TGTGCCAGTAGTGTACAGGGTGTTGATGAAAAA. It translates to CASSVQGVDEK. The entire CDR3 sequence reads CASSVQGVDEKLFF.